The sequence of this T cell receptor beta chain was determined in a study of T cell repertoires in cytomegalovirus infection. The wider study: Through public TCR beta signatures, both CMV infection and matching HLA type were indicated. Findings and caveats of the study: Across the ex vivo response, the dominant clonotypes were HLA-C-restricted CMV-specific TCR beta clonotypes.

TCRdb recomputed calls from the reads with MiXCR, one row per CDR3 protein. The data contain about 270,000 distinct CDR3 sequences, 20% to 25% of them singletons. Trimming took 4 bases from V and 4 from J; bases not matched to a gene: 8. The length of the CDR3 is 16 residues. Germline loops: CDR1 KGHDR, CDR2 SFDVKD. There are many counts of this clonotype. Its antigen is unknown. This receptor was taken from a human donor in good health (CMV status not recorded). Some clones in this sample may be carry-over from other donors' samples. This chain joins TRBV24-1 and TRBJ2-1; 8 nucleotides align to TRBD1. The sample here was cultured PBMCs, taken from culture after CMV antigen stimulation. The CDR3 protein is CATSEPGTGRYNEQFF. CDR3 nucleotides: TGTGCCACCAGTGAGCCCGGGACAGGCCGATACAATGAGCAGTTCTTC.